A selection of T cell receptor beta chains follows, all from one sample in a study of OX40 agonist ivuxolimab in advanced cancers. Here immunoSEQ multiplex PCR was the method, and the copy in TCRdb shows in-frame clones only, minus some. The table lists approximately 47,000 clones, 70% to 90% of them singletons, with roughly 48% in the top ten. Sequenced here: CD4+ or CD8+ T cells sorted from blood, sampled in a trial of the OX40 agonist ivuxolimab. The receptors stem from an adult with an advanced solid tumor such as melanoma, head and neck, liver or kidney cancer. CDR3s include the opening cysteine and the closing phenylalanine or tryptophan. The order of the fields is clone size, D gene, V gene, J gene, CDR3 protein, CDR3 DNA. A D gene is named only where the DNA matches it firmly. Expanded clones are given a class, and other clones once, few, many or no size at all.

-	-	TRBV28	TRBJ2-7	CASSLDGTLVEQYF	TGTGCCAGCAGTTTAGACGGTACGTTGGTCGAGCAGTACTTC
few	-	TRBV7-3	TRBJ2-2	CASSSLPGTPNTGELFF	TGTGCCAGCAGCTCGTTACCGGGGACCCCGAACACCGGGGAGCTGTTTTTT
-	-	TRBV11-3	TRBJ1-2	CASSADPNYGYTF	TGTGCCAGCAGCGCCGATCCTAACTATGGCTACACCTTC
-	TRBD1	TRBV13	TRBJ2-7	CASSSGTGYERYF	TGTGCCAGCAGCTCCGGGACAGGCTACGAGCGGTACTTC
-	-	TRBV7-2	TRBJ2-1	CASSLAGGFEYNEQFF	TGTGCCAGCAGCTTAGCGGGGGGTTTCGAATACAATGAGCAGTTCTTC
-	-	TRBV7-6	TRBJ1-2	CASSSPGHNYGYTF	TGTGCCAGCAGCTCCCCGGGACACAACTATGGCTACACCTTC
-	TRBD2	TRBV4-3	TRBJ2-7	CASSQDTGGLTYEQYF	TGCGCCAGCAGCCAAGATACGGGGGGGCTTACCTACGAGCAGTACTTC
-	-	TRBV9	TRBJ2-7	CASSVDPGTTYEQYF	TGTGCCAGCAGCGTAGACCCAGGAACAACCTACGAGCAGTACTTC
few	-	TRBV11-1	TRBJ2-5	CASSLAGTHQETQYF	TGTGCCAGCAGCTTAGCCGGGACGCACCAAGAGACCCAGTACTTC
-	-	TRBV28	TRBJ2-5	CASSLMGFQETQYF	TGTGCCAGCAGTTTAATGGGGTTCCAAGAGACCCAGTACTTC
-	-	TRBV5-1	TRBJ1-1	CASSSLGVGALDTEAFF	TGCGCCAGCAGCTCCCTGGGCGTGGGAGCTTTGGACACTGAAGCTTTCTTT
-	-	TRBV7-9	TRBJ2-7	CASSLNYEQYF	TGTGCCAGCAGCTTAAACTACGAGCAGTACTTC
-	-	TRBV7-2	TRBJ1-3	CASSLGGQGRTFSGNTIYF	TGTGCCAGCAGCTTAGGAGGCCAGGGACGAACCTTTTCTGGAAACACCATATATTTT
-	-	TRBV7-8	TRBJ2-1	CASSLGLGNEQFF	TGTGCCAGCAGCTTAGGCCTAGGAAATGAGCAGTTCTTC